A selection of T cell receptor beta chains follows, all from one sample in a study of T cell responses to AZD1222 COVID-19 vaccine. Profiling relied on immunoSEQ multiplex PCR, and the TCRdb table lists in-frame clones only, not all of them. Of some 96,000 clones listed, approximately 88% are singletons. Material: peripheral blood, obtained on day 0 of AZD1222 vaccination. The source is an adult in good health. The CDR3 runs from the conserved cysteine through the conserved F or W. The order of the fields is V gene, J gene, clone size, D gene, CDR3 protein, CDR3 DNA. D genes are given only for firm matches. Clone size is not always given. Where it is, it says once, few, many or a class for expanded clones.

V gene: TRBV27; J gene: TRBJ2-7; clone size: NA; D gene: TRBD2; CDR3 protein: CASSSRGRSYEQYF; CDR3 DNA: TGTGCCAGCAGTAGTCGCGGGAGATCTTACGAGCAGTACTTC
V gene: TRBV30; J gene: TRBJ1-6; clone size: NA; D gene: NA; CDR3 protein: CAWSGGSRSPLHF; CDR3 DNA: TGTGCCTGGAGTGGAGGGTCGCGGTCACCCCTCCACTTT
V gene: TRBV5-4; J gene: TRBJ1-1; clone size: NA; D gene: NA; CDR3 protein: CASRPGHLNTEAFF; CDR3 DNA: TGTGCCAGCAGGCCGGGACACCTGAACACTGAAGCTTTCTTT
V gene: TRBV30; J gene: TRBJ1-3; clone size: NA; D gene: NA; CDR3 protein: CASFRDNSAGNTIYF; CDR3 DNA: TGTGCCTCCTTCCGGGACAACTCGGCTGGAAACACCATATATTTT
V gene: TRBV27; J gene: TRBJ2-2; clone size: NA; D gene: TRBD1; CDR3 protein: CASSYTGGAGTGELFF; CDR3 DNA: TGTGCCAGCAGTTATACAGGGGGTGCGGGCACCGGGGAGCTGTTTTTT
V gene: TRBV7-9; J gene: TRBJ2-5; clone size: NA; D gene: NA; CDR3 protein: CASSFISGARETQYF; CDR3 DNA: TGTGCCAGCAGCTTTATCAGTGGGGCCCGAGAGACCCAGTACTTC
V gene: TRBV5-1; J gene: TRBJ2-1; clone size: NA; D gene: NA; CDR3 protein: CASSFSGTYNEQFF; CDR3 DNA: TGCGCCAGCAGCTTTAGCGGTACCTACAATGAGCAGTTCTTC
V gene: TRBV30; J gene: TRBJ2-2; clone size: NA; D gene: TRBD2; CDR3 protein: CAWSVMAGVSTGELFF; CDR3 DNA: TGTGCCTGGAGTGTAATGGCGGGAGTTAGCACCGGGGAGCTGTTTTTT
V gene: TRBV2; J gene: TRBJ2-3; clone size: NA; D gene: NA; CDR3 protein: CASSVQGQSADTQYF; CDR3 DNA: TGTGCCAGCAGTGTACAGGGACAAAGTGCAGATACGCAGTATTTT
V gene: TRBV6-5; J gene: TRBJ1-2; clone size: once; D gene: NA; CDR3 protein: CATRQLQGYTF; CDR3 DNA: TGTGCCACGCGACAGTTGCAGGGCTACACCTTC
V gene: TRBV7-2; J gene: TRBJ2-1; clone size: NA; D gene: TRBD2; CDR3 protein: CASSLEAGGPHEQFF; CDR3 DNA: TGTGCCAGCAGCTTAGAAGCGGGAGGCCCGCATGAGCAGTTCTTC
V gene: TRBV7-9; J gene: TRBJ1-4; clone size: NA; D gene: NA; CDR3 protein: CASSLSIFGEKLFF; CDR3 DNA: TGTGCCAGCAGCTTATCCATTTTTGGGGAAAAACTGTTTTTT
V gene: TRBV7-9; J gene: TRBJ2-7; clone size: NA; D gene: TRBD1; CDR3 protein: CASSLGLDRVNYEQYF; CDR3 DNA: TGTGCCAGCAGCTTAGGGTTGGACAGGGTCAACTACGAGCAGTACTTC
V gene: TRBV3-1/TRBV3-2; J gene: TRBJ1-1; clone size: NA; D gene: NA; CDR3 protein: CASSGRDRETEAFF; CDR3 DNA: TGTGCCAGCAGCGGCCGGGACCGGGAGACTGAAGCTTTCTTT
V gene: TRBV5-1; J gene: TRBJ1-2; clone size: NA; D gene: TRBD1; CDR3 protein: CASRGQTNNYGYTF; CDR3 DNA: TGCGCCAGCAGGGGACAGACTAATAACTATGGCTACACCTTC